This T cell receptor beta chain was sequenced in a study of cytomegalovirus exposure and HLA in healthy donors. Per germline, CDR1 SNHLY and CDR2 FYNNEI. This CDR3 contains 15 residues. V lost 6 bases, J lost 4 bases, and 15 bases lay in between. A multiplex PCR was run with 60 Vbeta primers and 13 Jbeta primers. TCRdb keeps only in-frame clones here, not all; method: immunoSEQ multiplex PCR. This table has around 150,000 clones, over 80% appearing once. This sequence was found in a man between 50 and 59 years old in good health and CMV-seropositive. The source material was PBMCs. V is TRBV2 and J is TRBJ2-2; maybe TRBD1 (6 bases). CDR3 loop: CASRPDRTATGELFF. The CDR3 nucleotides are TGTGCCAGCAGACCCGACAGGACCGCCACCGGGGAGCTGTTTTTT.